This T cell receptor beta chain was recovered during a study of T cell responses to AZD1222 COVID-19 vaccine. Germline lookup yields CDR1 KGHDR and CDR2 SFDVKD. There are 16 residues in the CDR3. The V and J ends lost 0 bases and 5 bases respectively, with 15 bases between them. This table comes from immunoSEQ multiplex PCR, and its TCRdb copy is limited to in-frame clones, with some not included. Of 90,000 to 100,000 clones listed, 70% to 90% are singletons. The chain recombines TRBV24-1 with TRBJ2-5; D remains unclear. This material consisted of peripheral blood, taken on day 0 of AZD1222 vaccination. The receptor comes from an adult in good health. The chain's CDR3 is CATSDLHGILGETQYF. CDR3 bases: TGTGCCACCAGTGATTTGCATGGTATTCTGGGGGAGACCCAGTACTTC.